Below, 8 T cell receptor beta chains from the same sample are listed, as sequenced in a study of radiotherapy plus CTLA-4 blockade in lung cancer (dated by TCRdb to the late 2010s). The receptor library was made with the immunoSEQ multiplex PCR assay. This immuneACCESS table, as held by TCRdb, lists in-frame sequences with V and J called but not all clones. Of the missing ones, under half trace to an unresolved V gene in checked studies; the others have no known cause. Here the sample has some 60,000 clones; around 79% occur a single time. In total, the top ten clones hold around 16% of the sample. The sequencing here drew on peripheral blood, taken from a patient treated with radiotherapy plus ipilimumab. These receptors originate from a human donor with non-small cell lung cancer who had a complete response to radiotherapy plus ipilimumab.

V gene TRBV5-5 combines with J gene TRBJ1-1, with D tentatively TRBD1 (6 bases). Germline CDR1 SGHKS, CDR2 YYEKEE (reference sequence). Trimming took 2 bases from V and 4 from J, leaving 9 bases between them. The CDR3 is made up of 13 amino acids. This CDR3 is CASSFTGPTEAFF. For the CDR3, the DNA is TGTGCCAGCAGCTTTACAGGGCCCACTGAAGCTTTCTTT.

This sequence joins TRBV6-5 and TRBJ1-2, with TRBD1 matching 7 bases. The CDR3 runs to 14 residues. Trimming cost V 0 bases and J 7 bases; bases outside gene matches: 5. The germline V gene encodes CDR1 MNHEY and CDR2 SVGAGI. CDR3 coding DNA: TGTGCCAGCAGTTACTCCCAGGGGGAGACTGGCTACACCTTC. It yields the protein CASSYSQGETGYTF.

The rearrangement uses TRBV19 and TRBJ2-3, with 7 bases identical to TRBD2. The CDR3 is 18 amino acids. J was trimmed by 7 bases and V by 0 bases; bases with no gene match: 16. Germline CDR1 and CDR2: LNHDA and SQIVND (reference sequence). CDR3 sequence reads: CASSIDPGRAGYINTQYF. In nucleotides, the CDR3 is TGTGCCAGTAGTATAGATCCCGGGCGAGCGGGATACATAAATACGCAGTATTTT.

The V call is TRBV6-6, the J call TRBJ1-3; D is uncertain. Per the germline V gene, CDR1 is MNHNY and CDR2 is SVGAGI (reference sequence). This CDR3 comprises 13 residues. V was pared by 8 bases and J by 0 bases, with 8 bases between. The CDR3 DNA is TGTGCCAGCTCCCTAGTCTCTGGAAACACCATATATTTT. Protein: CASSLVSGNTIYF.

This clone was detected only a few times. The CDR3 reads CASSLNRYNSPLHF. The CDR3 DNA sequence: TGTGCCAGCAGCTTAAACAGATATAATTCACCCCTCCACTTT. The rearrangement joins TRBV5-6 to TRBJ1-6; D gene unclear. Trimming left V 2 bases short and J 4 bases short, with 7 bases between. The CDR3 has 14 amino acids. Germline assignment: CDR1 SGHDT and CDR2 YYEEEE.

V gene TRBV4-3 combines with J gene TRBJ1-2; D call uncertain. CDR3 size: 15 residues. V was cut by 2 bases and J by 8 bases, with 18 bases left in between. Germline V CDR1 and CDR2: LGHNA, YSLEER. The CDR3 bases are TGCGCCAGCAGCCAACTCGACCCAAGCGCCGGGGGCTACACCTTC. It codes for CASSQLDPSAGGYTF.

This clone was counted between two and nine times. The CDR3 DNA follows: TGTGCCAGTAGTTCACGTAGGGGGCAAACTAACTATGGCTACACCTTC. Translation: CASSSRRGQTNYGYTF. V usage is TRBV19 and J usage is TRBJ1-2, with TRBD1 identical over 7 bases. Germline assignment: CDR1 LNHDA and CDR2 SQIVND (reference sequence). V gave up 5 bases and J gave up 0 bases; unmatched junction bases: 9. This CDR3 is built from 16 residues.

The genes are TRBV5-4 and TRBJ2-5, with D maybe TRBD2 (6 bases). The CDR3 is 16 amino acids. Looked up from germline, CDR1 is SGHNT and CDR2 is YYREEE (reference sequence). V lost 4 bases and J lost 0, with 16 bases in between. The CDR3 region is CASSPGGIQNQETQYF. For the CDR3, the DNA is TGTGCCAGCAGCCCCGGGGGAATACAGAACCAAGAGACCCAGTACTTC.